This entry lists 21 T cell receptor beta chains sequenced from one sample in a study of blood T cell repertoires in COVID-19. TCRdb's copy holds only in-frame clones and misses some; the assay was immunoSEQ multiplex PCR. The sample lists about 77,000 clones; 80% were seen once. The sample comprised peripheral blood. These TCRs come from a woman in her 70s with acute or convalescent COVID-19.

The chain uses TRBV12-3 or TRBV12-4 and TRBJ2-7; D may be TRBD2 (6 bases). The CDR3 runs to 13 residues. V dropped 6 bases and J dropped 3 bases, with 12 bases sitting between them. In nucleotides, the CDR3 is TGTGCCAGCAGCCCCCGGGGAGGCTACGAGCAGTACTTC. This translates into CASSPRGGYEQYF.

This clone was detected only once. V usage is TRBV12-2 and J usage is TRBJ1-2; the D call in the table, TRBD1, was not verified against the DNA. TRBV12-2 is a pseudogene locus. This CDR3 contains 14 residues. The CDR3 is CASRTSDRDYGYTF. The CDR3 DNA is TGTGCAAGTCGCACTTCGGACAGAGACTATGGCTACACCTTC.

This rearrangement joins TRBV10-3 to TRBJ1-1; weak D call: TRBD1 (6 bases). V was trimmed by 4 bases and J by 6 bases, leaving 18 bases between them. Germline V CDR1 and CDR2: ENHRY, SYGVKD. This CDR3 comprises 15 residues. CDR3 DNA sequence: TGTGCCATCAGTGGCCCAGGGGAGTACGTCTCTGAAGCTTTCTTT. It is translated as CAISGPGEYVSEAFF.

This chain links TRBV5-1 with TRBJ2-1; no clear D. Germline CDR1 SGHRS, CDR2 YFSETQ. The germline V and J ends were trimmed by 4 bases and 5 bases, with 16 bases remaining between them. The CDR3 has 15 residues. The CDR3 sequence is CASSLYYPGNNEQFF. Written as DNA, the CDR3 is TGCGCCAGCAGCCTCTATTACCCAGGAAACAATGAGCAGTTCTTC.

This rearrangement joins TRBV6-5 to TRBJ1-2; tentatively, D is TRBD1 (6 bases). Trimming removed 6 bases from V and 7 bases from J, with 21 bases in between. Germline V gives CDR1 MNHEY, CDR2 SVGAGI. The CDR3 has 15 residues. DNA for the CDR3: TGTGCCAGCAGAGCGGGGGACACGTCAGGAGGTGGCTACACCTTC. It translates to CASRAGDTSGGGYTF.

The chain carries TRBV6-2 or TRBV6-3 and TRBJ2-7; TRBD2 matches at 7 bases. The V segment lost 6 bases and the J segment 2 bases; nucleotides outside the gene matches: 7. CDR3 length: 14 amino acids. Germline values: CDR1 MNHEY, CDR2 SVGEGT. The chain's CDR3 is CASSAGDWTYEQYF. The DNA for the CDR3 is TGTGCCAGCAGCGCGGGGGATTGGACCTACGAGCAGTACTTC.

CDR3 nucleotides: TGTGCCAGCAATAGGGCCGGAGGGAACACTGAAGCTTTCTTT. Protein: CASNRAGGNTEAFF. This chain joins TRBV7-2 and TRBJ1-1; D gene uncertain. Trimming took 7 bases from V and 1 from J, leaving 13 bases between them. CDR3 length: 14 amino acids. Germline loops: CDR1 SGHTA, CDR2 FQGNSA.

The chain carries TRBV10-3 and TRBJ2-7, with a weak D call TRBD1 (6 bases). CDR1 and CDR2 (germline): ENHRY, SYGVKD. Trimming shortened V by 7 bases and J by 0 bases, and 13 bases separated the two germline ends. The CDR3 loop spans 14 amino acids. The CDR3 loop is CAITGEQGSYEQYF. DNA of the CDR3: TGTGCCATCACTGGGGAACAGGGCTCCTACGAGCAGTACTTC.

The chain is built from TRBV19 and TRBJ1-1; D not resolved. Germline CDR1 reads LNHDA; CDR2 reads SQIVND (reference sequence). This CDR3 has 16 amino acids. V gave up 5 bases and J gave up 5 bases, with 21 bases separating them. As DNA, the CDR3 is TGTGCCAGTAGTCCCCTCGGGCGCGGTACTAGGACTGAAGCTTTCTTT. It codes for CASSPLGRGTRTEAFF.

The table lists this clone with a few counts. The rearrangement joins TRBV6-5 to TRBJ1-2, with TRBD1 as a possible D gene (5 bases). The CDR3 runs 15 residues. Germline V lookup: CDR1 MNHEY, CDR2 SVGAGI. Trimming stripped 2 bases from V and 0 bases from J, with 10 bases between. The CDR3 nucleotides read TGTGCCAGCAGTTACGATTCACAGGCTAACTATGGCTACACCTTC. Translated, it gives CASSYDSQANYGYTF.

J is TRBJ1-5 and V is TRBV27; 8 nucleotides align to TRBD1. Germline assignment: CDR1 MNHEY and CDR2 SMNVEV (reference sequence). The CDR3 covers 14 residues. V was pared by 3 bases and J by 6 bases, with 4 bases of the junction left unmatched. In nucleotides, the CDR3 is TGTGCCAGCAGTTTGACAGGGGTGGCTCAGCCCCAGCATTTT. Protein product: CASSLTGVAQPQHF.

The chain couples TRBV6-6 to TRBJ2-2; 8 bases agree with TRBD2. This CDR3 is built from 15 residues. The V gene end was trimmed by 2 bases and the J gene end by 1 base; junction bases not matched to a gene: 0. Germline-derived CDR1 and CDR2 are MNHNY and SVGAGI (reference sequence). The CDR3: CASSYAGGNTGELFF. The CDR3 DNA is TGTGCCAGCAGTTACGCGGGGGGGAACACCGGGGAGCTGTTTTTT.

This clone was observed a few times. The chain is built from TRBV19 and TRBJ1-4, with TRBD1 identical over 8 bases. The CDR3 extends over 16 amino acids. The junction had 10 bases not matched to a gene; V was cut back by 5 bases and J by 5 bases. In germline, CDR1 is LNHDA, CDR2 SQIVND (reference sequence). CDR3 bases: TGTGCCAGTAGTCCCGCAGGGGGCAGAAGGAATGAAAAACTGTTTTTT. As protein: CASSPAGGRRNEKLFF.

CDR3 bases: TGTGCCAGCAGTTACGGGGACAGGGCAGTCGAGCAGTACTTC. Translated: CASSYGDRAVEQYF. The chain uses TRBV6-5 and TRBJ2-7, with 9 positions matching TRBD1. The CDR3 is 14 amino acids. J gave up 6 bases and V 2 bases, and 5 bases lay outside the gene matches. Germline-derived CDR1 and CDR2 are MNHEY and SVGAGI.

The V gene is TRBV7-9, the J gene TRBJ1-4; D is unresolved. Germline CDR1 reads SEHNR; CDR2 reads FQNEAQ (reference sequence). Trimming cost V 4 bases and J 0 bases, with 6 bases left between them. The CDR3 sequence is 14 residues long. The CDR3 DNA reads as TGTGCCAGCAGCTCAGAGGCAACTAATGAAAAACTGTTTTTT. Residues: CASSSEATNEKLFF.

This clone has only a few counts. The CDR3 sequence: CSVRGPVDYGYTF. CDR3 bases: TGCAGCGTTAGGGGGCCCGTTGACTATGGCTACACCTTC. The chain combines TRBV29-1 with TRBJ1-2, with TRBD1 matching over 7 bases. The CDR3 sequence is 13 residues long. The trim removed 5 bases at V and 3 bases at J, leaving 6 bases unmatched. Germline lookup yields CDR1 SQVTM and CDR2 ANQGSEA.

This clone was seen only once. V is TRBV19 and J is TRBJ1-5; D remains ambiguous. The CDR3 sequence is 12 residues long. Germline CDR1 LNHDA, CDR2 SQIVND (reference sequence). With 7 bases removed from V and 1 base from J, the gap between germline ends came to 5 bases. The CDR3 protein is CASNQSNQPQHF. In nucleotides, the CDR3 is TGTGCCAGTAACCAGAGCAATCAGCCCCAGCATTTT.

CDR3 nucleotide sequence: TGCGCCAGCAGCATGGACGGTAGCACTGAAGCTTTCTTT. It specifies CASSMDGSTEAFF. The gene calls are TRBV5-1 and TRBJ1-1; D gene ambiguous. Germline CDR1 and CDR2: SGHRS and YFSETQ. The CDR3 consists of 13 residues. The V end was cut by 4 bases, the J end by 4 bases, with 11 bases between.

This clone showed up just once. The chain employs TRBV5-1 and TRBJ1-6; 10 bases match TRBD1. Germline assignment: CDR1 SGHRS and CDR2 YFSETQ. This CDR3 has 16 residues. The J segment lost 7 bases and the V segment lost 4 bases, leaving 8 bases of the junction unmatched. The CDR3 coding sequence is TGCGCCAGCAGCCTACGACAGGGGGCTGTAAATTCACCCCTCCACTTT. This translates into CASSLRQGAVNSPLHF.

The chain links TRBV7-2 to TRBJ2-3; a possible D gene is TRBD2 (5 bases). Trimming stripped 5 bases from V and 10 bases from J, with 16 bases between. This CDR3 has 13 residues. Per germline, CDR1 SGHTA and CDR2 FQGNSA. CDR3 sequence: CASSPRENDAQYF. CDR3 nucleotides: TGTGCCAGCAGCCCCCGGGAAAATGACGCGCAGTATTTT.

V and J are TRBV9 and TRBJ1-5, with D unresolved. The germline V gene encodes CDR1 SGDLS and CDR2 YYNGEE. The CDR3 is 15 residues long. The V end lost 0 bases, the J end lost 3 bases, and 10 bases lay between the germline ends. Here the CDR3 reads CASSVGASANQPQHF. The CDR3 DNA sequence: TGTGCCAGCAGCGTAGGTGCCAGCGCCAATCAGCCCCAGCATTTT.